These 29 T cell receptor beta chains were sequenced from one sample in a study of breast tumors, draining lymph nodes, adjacent tissues. Samples came from axillary lymph nodes draining the breast cancer. TCRdb analysed the multiplex PCR reads with MiXCR anew, one entry per CDR3 protein. The repertoire holds a few hundred thousand distinct CDR3 sequences, with under 35% as singletons. The specimen was axillary lymph node tissue. Receptor source: a female donor with breast cancer. Some clones in this sample may be carry-over from other donors' samples.

Worth noting for this clonotype: At one boundary the junction diverges from the germline segment, which might be a read error. The V gene is TRBV12-3 or TRBV12-4, the J gene TRBJ2-1; 12 nucleotides align to TRBD1. This CDR3 is built from 17 residues. CDR3 bases: TGTGCCACCAGTGCCGCCGTCCGGGGACAGGGGGCTGAGGAGCAGTTCTTC. This encodes CATSAAVRGQGAEEQFF.

The chain recombines TRBV29-1 with TRBJ2-1; the match to TRBD2 covers 9 bases. The germline gives CDR1 SQVTM, CDR2 ANQGSEA. This CDR3 spans 14 amino acids. V was clipped by 7 bases and J by 1 base; unmatched bases: 5. In DNA form, the CDR3 reads TGCAGCGGGCGGGCGGGGGGGTCCTACAATGAGCAGTTCTTC. It encodes CSGRAGGSYNEQFF.

This chain links TRBV20-1 with TRBJ1-5, with 10 bases lining up with TRBD1. The junction had 11 bases not matched to a gene; V was cut back by 1 base and J by 14 bases. The CDR3 length is 14 residues. Germline CDR1 is DFQATT and CDR2 is SNEGSKA (reference sequence). CDR3 amino acids: CSARVGRDRGYEHF. In DNA, the CDR3 is TGCAGTGCTAGAGTTGGGAGGGACAGGGGCTACGAGCATTTT.

About this clonotype: The junction and the germline gene differ at one end; a read error may be behind it. The chain recombines TRBV7-9 with TRBJ2-7, with 12 positions matching TRBD2. This CDR3 contains 19 residues. The V gene's germline CDR1 is SEHNR and CDR2 FQNEAQ (reference sequence). The CDR3, as DNA: TGTGCCAGCAGCTTGCTACCTTCACTAGCGGGAGGTTTCTCCTACGGGCAGTACTTC. This sequence encodes CASSLLPSLAGGFSYGQYF.

Concerning this clonotype: A much larger clone differs from this one at a single base, so this may be a read error. The chain uses TRBV10-3 and TRBJ2-2, with 8 bases aligning to TRBD2. CDR3 size: 16 residues. Germline loops: CDR1 ENHRY, CDR2 SYGVKD. CDR3 bases: TGTGCCATCGGCCTAGCGGGCGTCCCCGCCACCGGGGAGCCGTTTTTT. Translating it yields CAIGLAGVPATGEPFF.

The genes are TRBV7-9 and TRBJ1-4; a weak D match, TRBD1 (6 bases). This CDR3 spans 14 amino acids. The ends were cut back, 1 base at V and 3 bases at J, with 6 bases in the middle. CDR1 is SEHNR, CDR2 FQNEAQ, per germline (reference sequence). CDR3 protein: CASSLEGANEKLFF. The CDR3 coding sequence is TGTGCCAGCAGCTTAGAGGGGGCTAATGAAAAACTGTTTTTT.

This clonotype was counted many times. This chain connects TRBV12-5 to TRBJ2-6; the match to TRBD1 covers 11 bases. The CDR3 extends over 16 amino acids. With V trimmed by 4 bases and J by 2 bases, 1 base remained unmatched. The germline V gene encodes CDR1 LGHNT and CDR2 FRNRAP. In DNA, the CDR3 is TGTGCTAGTGGTTCGGACAGGGGGCCTGGGGCCAACGTCCTGACTTTC. Translation: CASGSDRGPGANVLTF.

This clonotype was seen only a few times. This chain links TRBV11-1 with TRBJ2-1; 7 nucleotides line up with TRBD2. The length of the CDR3 is 14 residues. CDR1 SGHAT and CDR2 FQDESV come from the germline V gene (reference sequence). Trimming took 2 bases from V and 4 from J; bases not matched to a gene: 2. CDR3 sequence: CASSLRDYYNEQFF. The CDR3 region has the DNA TGTGCCAGCAGCTTAAGGGACTATTACAATGAGCAGTTCTTC.

A few counts support this clonotype. CDR3 DNA sequence: TGTGCCAGCTCACCAGGCCTAGCGACTTACAATGAGCAGTTCTTC. It encodes CASSPGLATYNEQFF. The chain joins TRBV18 to TRBJ2-1, with a weak D call TRBD2 (6 bases). The CDR3 loop spans 15 amino acids. Trimming left V 2 bases short and J 4 bases short, with 12 bases between. CDR1 is KGHSH, CDR2 LQKENI, per germline.

This clonotype has just a few counts. This chain connects TRBV2 to TRBJ1-4; the D is unclear. Trimming removed 7 bases at V and 6 bases at J, with 15 bases between. In germline, CDR1 is SNHLY, CDR2 FYNNEI. The CDR3 extends over 14 amino acids. The CDR3: CASILSREDEKLFF. CDR3 coding DNA: TGTGCCAGCATCCTGTCCCGGGAGGATGAAAAACTGTTTTTT.

The genes are TRBV19 and TRBJ1-6, with D unresolved. With 3 bases removed from V and 7 bases from J, the gap between germline ends came to 4 bases. This CDR3 region has 12 residues. Germline CDR1 is LNHDA and CDR2 is SQIVND (reference sequence). CDR3 region: CASSILNSPLHF. As DNA, the CDR3 is TGTGCCAGTAGTATTTTGAATTCACCCCTCCACTTT. The whole variable domain, remainder taken from reference TRBV19 and TRBJ1-6, is DGGITQSPKYLFRKEGQNVTLSCEQNLNHDAMYWYRQDPGQGLRLIYYSQIVNDFQKGDIAEGYSVSREKKESFPLTVTSAQKNPTAFYLCASSILNSPLHFGNGTRLTVT.

V gene TRBV19 combines with J gene TRBJ1-6, with D uncertain. Deletions cut 8 bases from V and 14 bases from J, with 10 bases between. The CDR3 sequence is 10 residues long. Germline lookup yields CDR1 LNHDA and CDR2 SQIVND (reference sequence). DNA of the CDR3: TGTGCCAGTTCCCGTTGGTCCCTCCACTTT. Protein product: CASSRWSLHF.

In its sample, this clonotype was seen many times. The J gene is TRBJ1-2, the V gene TRBV7-2, with D tentatively TRBD1 (6 bases). The CDR3 has 13 amino acids. Germline loops: CDR1 SGHTA, CDR2 FQGNSA. Trimming cost V 8 bases and J 8 bases, with 18 bases left between them. The CDR3, as DNA: TGTGCCAGCGGGGCAGGGGTGCTGCGGGGCTACACCTTC. Translation gives CASGAGVLRGYTF.

Many counts were recorded for this clonotype. The J gene is TRBJ2-1, the V gene TRBV7-2; D is perhaps TRBD2 (5 bases). This CDR3 comprises 14 residues. Germline lookup yields CDR1 SGHTA and CDR2 FQGNSA. Trimming stripped 4 bases from V and 5 bases from J, with 12 bases between. As DNA, the CDR3 is TGTGCCAGCAGCTACCGACCCGGGGACAATGAGCAGTTCTTC. This sequence encodes CASSYRPGDNEQFF.

This clonotype was counted at least ten times. The chain links TRBV2 to TRBJ2-3, with D possibly matching TRBD2 (6 bases). This CDR3 has 12 residues. Germline V gene lookup returns CDR1 SNHLY and CDR2 FYNNEI. The CDR3 bases are TGTGCAACCAAGCTAGCGACAGATACGCAGTATTTT. Translated: CATKLATDTQYF.

The chain is built from TRBV7-2 and TRBJ1-4; 7 nucleotides match TRBD1. In germline, CDR1 is SGHTA, CDR2 FQGNSA. With V trimmed by 1 base and J by 4 bases, 6 bases remained unmatched. The CDR3 is 16 amino acids. CDR3 sequence (DNA): TGTGCCAGCAGCTTAGGGCCAGGGGGAGGTAATGAAAAACTGTTTTTT. Protein product: CASSLGPGGGNEKLFF.

On this clonotype: This may be a read error, as it is one base from a much larger clone. The chain couples TRBV5-1 to TRBJ2-1; TRBD1 might be the D (6 bases). This CDR3 is built from 13 residues. Looked up from germline, CDR1 is SGHRS and CDR2 is YFSETQ. As DNA, the CDR3 is TGCGCCAGCAGCTGGGACACCGACAATGACCAGTTCTTC. It is translated as CASSWDTDNDQFF. Full variable domain (remainder filled in from reference TRBV5-1 and TRBJ2-1): KAGVTQTPRYLIKTRGQQVTLSCSPISGHRSVSWYQQTPGQGLQFLFEYFSETQRNKGNFPGRFSGRQFSNSRSEMNVSTLELGDSALYLCASSWDTDNDQFFGPGTRLTVL.

This clonotype was counted ten times or more. The rearrangement links TRBV7-9 to TRBJ2-1; 8 nucleotides align to TRBD2. Losses at the gene ends were 1 base for V and 3 bases for J; bases not matched to a gene: 5. CDR3 length: 16 residues. The V gene's germline CDR1 is SEHNR and CDR2 FQNEAQ (reference sequence). CDR3 loop: CASSLDSGGNYNEQFF. The CDR3 bases are TGTGCCAGCAGCTTAGACAGCGGGGGTAACTACAATGAGCAGTTCTTC.

Remarks on this clonotype: An end of the junction differs from the germline gene, which may be a read error. The gene calls are TRBV5-6 and TRBJ2-7; D may correspond to TRBD1 or TRBD2 (5 bases each). The CDR3 is 15 residues long. Germline CDR1 SGHDT, CDR2 YYEEEE. The DNA for the CDR3 is TGTGCCAACAGCGTTGATGTCACCTCAGGGAGAGAGCAGTACTTC. Translated: CANSVDVTSGREQYF.

This chain joins TRBV19 and TRBJ1-1; D is unresolved. Germline CDR1 and CDR2: LNHDA and SQIVND (reference sequence). Between the trimmed V and J ends, which lost 5 bases and 0 bases, there was a span of 13 bases. The CDR3 contains 15 residues. CDR3: CASSSQFKMNTEAFF. For the CDR3, the DNA is TGTGCCAGTAGTTCCCAGTTTAAAATGAACACTGAAGCTTTCTTT.

This clonotype was seen only a few times. One end of the junction varies from germline; a read error may be responsible. This chain joins TRBV7-9 and TRBJ1-1, with a weak D call TRBD1 (6 bases). The CDR3 length is 13 residues. Germline CDR1 SEHNR, CDR2 FQNEAQ (reference sequence). This CDR3 reads CKYPGARVTEAFF. Here the CDR3 DNA reads TGCAAATACCCAGGGGCTCGTGTCACTGAAGCTTTCTTT.

This clonotype was seen at least ten times. The chain links TRBV7-8 to TRBJ2-5; D perhaps matches TRBD1 (6 bases). The CDR3 runs to 16 residues. Germline V gene lookup returns CDR1 SGHVS and CDR2 FQNEAQ. V dropped 5 bases and J dropped 4 bases, with 20 bases sitting between them. The CDR3 reads CASSPGEKVRGETQYF. CDR3 DNA: TGTGCCAGCAGCCCAGGGGAAAAGGTAAGGGGAGAGACCCAGTACTTC.

This rearrangement joins TRBV2 to TRBJ1-4, with unresolved D. This CDR3 region has 15 residues. V was trimmed by 4 bases and J by 4 bases, leaving 13 bases between them. Germline V gene data show CDR1 as SNHLY and CDR2 as FYNNEI. CDR3 bases: TGTGCCAGCAGTGGGAACGGGGAGGGTAATGAAAAACTGTTTTTT. Translating gives CASSGNGEGNEKLFF.

The table lists this clonotype with many counts. V gene TRBV9 combines with J gene TRBJ2-1; 8 nucleotides agree with TRBD2. The V gene end was trimmed by 4 bases and the J gene end by 8 bases; junction bases not matched to a gene: 5. The length of the CDR3 is 13 residues. Germline V lookup: CDR1 SGDLS, CDR2 YYNGEE. DNA of the CDR3: TGTGCCAGCAGCCCTCAAGCGGGAGATGAGCAGTTCTTC. Translated: CASSPQAGDEQFF.

The chain uses TRBV6-1 and TRBJ2-1, with D possibly called TRBD1 or TRBD2 (5 bases each). V lost 11 bases, J lost 7 bases, and 18 bases lay in between. From germline, CDR1 is MNHNS and CDR2 SASEGT. The CDR3 loop spans 13 amino acids. The CDR3 region has the DNA TGTGCCCTAAAGGGAGCAGGGTTTAATGAGCAGTTCTTC. Translating it yields CALKGAGFNEQFF.

In regard to this clonotype: This may come from a read error, since a much larger clone is one base off. The chain employs TRBV5-1 and TRBJ2-7; D is unresolved. Trimming shortened V by 2 bases and J by 6 bases, and 12 bases separated the two germline ends. This CDR3 comprises 13 residues. From germline, CDR1 is SGHRS and CDR2 YFSETQ. As DNA, the CDR3 is TGCGCCAGCAGCTTTGGAAACTCCGGCGAGCAGTACTTC. Its translation: CASSFGNSGEQYF.

This chain connects TRBV4-3 to TRBJ1-1, with 7 bases fitting TRBD1. Germline V gives CDR1 LGHNA, CDR2 YSLEER. The junction had 11 bases not matched to a gene; V was cut back by 0 bases and J by 4 bases. This CDR3 region has 17 residues. DNA for the CDR3: TGCGCCAGCAGCCAAGACAGTTCGCTGGCAGGGGGCACTGAAGCTTTCTTT. Its protein product is CASSQDSSLAGGTEAFF.

Notes on this clonotype: A read error may explain this, as a much larger clone is one base away. The chain recombines TRBV4-1 with TRBJ2-7; 8 bases fit TRBD1. Germline V gives CDR1 MGHRA, CDR2 YSYEKL. V lost 4 bases to trimming and J lost 4 bases; unmatched junction nucleotides: 12. The CDR3 spans 16 residues. Written as DNA, the CDR3 is TGCGCCAGCAGCCTAGCGGTGGACAGGGTTTTTTACGAGCAGTACTTC. Translating gives CASSLAVDRVFYEQYF.

This sequence joins TRBV4-1 and TRBJ1-5; 9 nucleotides align to TRBD1. The V gene's germline CDR1 is MGHRA and CDR2 YSYEKL. The CDR3 length is 21 residues. Unmatched junction bases numbered 17, after V lost 2 bases and J lost 0 bases. As DNA, the CDR3 is TGCGCCAGCAGCCAAAATATGGAATCCGGGACAGGGTATTATAGCAATCAGCCCCAGCATTTT. Translating it yields CASSQNMESGTGYYSNQPQHF.